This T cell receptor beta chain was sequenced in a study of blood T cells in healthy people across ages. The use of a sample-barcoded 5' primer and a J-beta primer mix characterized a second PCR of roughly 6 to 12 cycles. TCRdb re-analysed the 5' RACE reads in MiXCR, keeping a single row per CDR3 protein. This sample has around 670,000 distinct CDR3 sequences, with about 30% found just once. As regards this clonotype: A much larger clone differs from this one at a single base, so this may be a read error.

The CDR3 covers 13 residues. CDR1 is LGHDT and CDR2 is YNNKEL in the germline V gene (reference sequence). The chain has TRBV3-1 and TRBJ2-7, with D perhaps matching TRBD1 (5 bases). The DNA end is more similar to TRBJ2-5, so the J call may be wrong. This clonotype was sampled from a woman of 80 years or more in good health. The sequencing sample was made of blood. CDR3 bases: TGTGCCAGCAGCGGGGCACAGACACAGACCCAGTACTTC. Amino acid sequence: CASSGAQTQTQYF.